The clone carrying this T cell receptor (beta chain) was recorded many times. Its antigen is not known. As for time point: newly diagnosed GD, antithyroid drugs for less than 3 months. PBMCs were the source of the RNA used for TCR sequencing. This record belongs to a study of regulatory T cells in long-lasting Graves disease. Study-level points and caveats: It was possible that the small sample size reduced accuracy.

Sequencing libraries for TCR beta were prepared with iRepertoire HTBI primers and Arm-PCR of CDR3 regions. TCRdb recomputed calls from the multiplex PCR reads with MiXCR, one row per CDR3 protein. This table has 550,000 or so distinct CDR3 sequences, about 11% appearing once. Separately, the same data were catalogued under a study of T cells in Graves' hyperthyroidism and ophthalmopathy. That investigation notes: Initially, a first-round RT-PCR of the TCR CDR3 employed the HTBI primer set. Blood also carried most thyroid clonotypes expanded above 0.001.

This clonotype was obtained from a woman aged 30 to 39 with Graves disease. The sequences come from peripheral blood mononuclear cells (PBMCs), collected at new diagnosis, from a patient treated with antithyroid drugs.

CDR3 sequence: CASSPSRDNTEAFF. CDR3 coding DNA: TGTGCCAGCAGCCCAAGCAGGGATAACACTGAAGCTTTCTTT. The chain carries TRBV7-9 and TRBJ1-1; D perhaps matches TRBD1 (5 bases). Germline V gene sequence: CDR1 SEHNR, CDR2 FQNEAQ (reference sequence). Trimming left V 5 bases short and J 2 bases short, with 12 bases between. The CDR3 is made up of 14 amino acids.